This T cell receptor beta chain was documented in a study of glioma-infiltrating T cells. Overall study results and limits: Shared blood CDR3 signature motifs marked patients with low tissue-blood divergence.

At least ten counts were recorded for this clonotype. As yet, its antigen is unknown. The V and J ends lost 3 bases and 3 bases, in that order; junction bases with no gene match: 4. Germline assignment: CDR1 MDHEN and CDR2 SYDVKM. The CDR3 runs to 14 residues. Using RNA template, CDR3s of TCR alpha and beta were amplified with iRepertoire arm-PCR. TCRdb called the multiplex PCR reads again in MiXCR, with one record for every CDR3 protein. The sample includes more than 300,000 distinct CDR3 sequences, 41% seen only once; the top ten take around 12%. This receptor was obtained from a human donor with low-grade glioma or glioblastoma, undergoing nonglioma brain surgery, or in good health (not recorded which). Sequencing was done on a sample of glioma tissue, nonneoplastic brain tissue, or PBMCs (not recorded which). The J gene is TRBJ2-7, the V gene TRBV28; 8 nucleotides match TRBD2. The CDR3 protein is CASSFSGVIYEQYF. CDR3 bases: TGTGCCAGCAGTTTTAGCGGGGTAATCTACGAGCAGTACTTC.